The clone carrying this TCR beta chain was counted between two and nine times. The antigen is unknown. The sample originates from a study of T-cell memory formation after mild COVID-19. Whole-study findings and limits: Some responding clones appeared in pre-infection memory, suggesting cross-reactive memory joined. Clones that contracted from day 15 to 85 had balanced CD4/CD8; later expanders were CD4+ biased. Mostly located in CM and EM were contracting CD4+ clones, with contracting CD8+ clones located in EMRA.

V shed 3 bases and J shed 1 base, with 13 bases lying between them. Germline CDR1 and CDR2: DFQATT and SNEGSKA (reference sequence). The CDR3 spans 15 residues. Barcoded TCR alpha and TCR beta cDNA libraries with UMIs came from 5'RACE using constant-segment primers. Each CDR3 protein is one row after TCRdb ran MiXCR on the 5' RACE reads. The repertoire holds about 300,000 distinct CDR3 sequences, with less than 20% as singletons. The chain joins TRBV20-1 to TRBJ1-3; possible D gene TRBD1, 5 bases. The origin of this receptor is a young man who had mild COVID-19 (a few samples of this study predate the infection). Cell type and time point are not known. Sequencing was performed on PBMCs or a T cell subset sorted from them (not recorded which). The CDR3 protein is CSAREIHRSGNTIYF. The DNA of the CDR3 is TGCAGTGCTAGGGAAATTCACAGGTCTGGAAACACCATATATTTT.